This T cell receptor beta chain originates from a study of patients and donors after allogeneic stem cell transplantation. TCRdb re-analysed the RT-PCR reads in MiXCR, keeping a single row per CDR3 protein. The sample comprises about 25,000 distinct CDR3 sequences, roughly 7.3% of which are singletons, and around 50% rests with the top ten. Unmatched junction bases numbered 15, after V lost 5 bases and J lost 2 bases. CDR1 is LGHDT and CDR2 is YNNKEL in the germline V gene (reference sequence). This CDR3 region has 20 residues. This clonotype was observed many times. The rearrangement uses TRBV3-1 and TRBJ2-1; 13 positions match TRBD2. The sequenced sample consisted of blood, either unsorted or a sorted T cell fraction (not recorded which). The sequence came from a human donor who was either an allogeneic HSCT recipient or a stem cell or donor lymphocyte infusion donor (not recorded which). It is not recorded whose cells these are; they may come from a transplant donor. For the CDR3, the DNA is TGTGCCAGCAGCACATCAGCGACTAGCGGGGGGTTGGGGGCCTACAATGAGCAGTTCTTC. It specifies CASSTSATSGGLGAYNEQFF.